This record looks at one T cell receptor beta chain sequence and its context. The antigen it recognizes is unknown. The sample holds no much larger clone one base away, and base qualities are not on file. The source of the sample is a study of PD-1 blockade in mismatch repair-deficient tumors listed by TCRdb under 2017. Study-wide context: The trial enrolled 65 to 100 consecutive patients with 12 mismatch repair-deficient cancer types between September 2013 and late 2016, all previously treated and progressing. Tumor-associated T cell clones were tracked in the peripheral blood of patients responding to PD-1 blockade by deep sequencing of TCR CDR3 regions. The research as a whole found: Rapid expansion after pembrolizumab followed by contraction, generally before radiologic responses, was shown by tumor-resident clones, which were often undetectable in blood before treatment.

Libraries were constructed by the immunoSEQ multiplex PCR assay. TCRdb retrieved this table from immuneACCESS and kept in-frame rearrangements only. Not all clones are present; in checked studies, unresolved V genes account for under half, and no reason is known for the remainder. Present in this sample are about 24,000 clones, 83% of which were seen just once. Jointly, the top ten make up 20% to 25% of the sample. This specimen's time point label, interpreted: peripheral blood 12 weeks after first pembrolizumab dose. Mismatch repair deficiency was established in every enrolled patient by polymerase chain reaction or immunohistochemistry. TCR sequencing was performed for a few patients who responded to pembrolizumab therapy. Pembrolizumab PD-1 blockade was prospectively tested in advanced mismatch repair-deficient cancers, regardless of tissue of origin, in the phase II trial. Peripheral blood T cell samples were collected serially, before PD-1 blockade began and at several time points afterward. Blood sampling time points were reported as weeks after the first dose of pembrolizumab.

This TCR was sampled from an adult with mismatch repair-deficient cancer. Sample: peripheral blood, taken 12 weeks after starting pembrolizumab.

The DNA reads as follows: TGCGCCAGCAGCCAAGGGGGTAGCGGGAGGGTGGGCACAGATACGCAGTATTTT. Protein translation: CASSQGGSGRVGTDTQYF. This receptor chain uses TRBV4-1 and TRBJ2-3; 11 nucleotides in the junction match TRBD2. As encoded in the germline V gene, CDR1 is MGHRA while CDR2 is YSYEKL. Inclusive of the bounding cysteine and phenylalanine, the CDR3 is 18 residues long. Just CDR3 DNA is preserved here, 54 bases in frame from base 1. Compared with germline, V lacks 1 base and J lacks 1 base; bases without a gene match: 7.